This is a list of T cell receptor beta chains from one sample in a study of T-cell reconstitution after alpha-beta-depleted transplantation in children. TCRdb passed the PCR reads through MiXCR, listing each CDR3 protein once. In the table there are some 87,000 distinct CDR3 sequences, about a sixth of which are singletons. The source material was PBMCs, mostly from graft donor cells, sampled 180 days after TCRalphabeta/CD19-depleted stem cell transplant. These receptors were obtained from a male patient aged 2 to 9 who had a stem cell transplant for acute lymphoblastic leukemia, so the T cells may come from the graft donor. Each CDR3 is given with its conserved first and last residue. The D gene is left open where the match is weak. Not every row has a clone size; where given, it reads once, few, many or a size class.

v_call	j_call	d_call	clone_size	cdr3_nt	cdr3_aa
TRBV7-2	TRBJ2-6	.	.	TGTGCCAGCAGCACAGGATCCTCTGGGGCCAACGTCCTGACTTTC	CASSTGSSGANVLTF
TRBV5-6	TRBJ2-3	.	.	TGTGCCAGCAGCTTCAGAACCGTGAACACAGATACGCAGTATTTT	CASSFRTVNTDTQYF
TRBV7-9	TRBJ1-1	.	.	TGTGCCAGCAGCTTAAGACACCCGAACACTGAAGCTTTCTTT	CASSLRHPNTEAFF
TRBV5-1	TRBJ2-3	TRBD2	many	TGCGCCAGCAGCTCAACGGGGGGTGTAAGCACAGATACGCAGTATTTT	CASSSTGGVSTDTQYF
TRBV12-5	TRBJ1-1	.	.	TGTGCTAGTGGTTTGGCGGGGCCGGTTGAAGCTTTCTTT	CASGLAGPVEAFF
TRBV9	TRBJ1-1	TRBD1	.	TGTGCCAGCAGCCCGCCGAACAGGGGGACTGAAGCTTTCTTT	CASSPPNRGTEAFF
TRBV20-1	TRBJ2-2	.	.	TGCAGTGGTTTAACGTACACCGGGGAGCTGTTTTTT	CSGLTYTGELFF
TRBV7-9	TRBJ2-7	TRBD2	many	TGTGCCAGCTCGCGGGAGGGCGGGGTGCAGTACTTC	CASSREGGVQYF
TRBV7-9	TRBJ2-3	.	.	TGTGCCAGCAGCTCCACTAGCACAGATACGCAGTATTTT	CASSSTSTDTQYF
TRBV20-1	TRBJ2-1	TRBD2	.	TGCAGTGCTCCCATTATATTCTTGACTAGCGGGAGGGCCAATGAGCAGTTCTTC	CSAPIIFLTSGRANEQFF
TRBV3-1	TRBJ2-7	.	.	TGTGCCAGCAGCCAAGGGGTCCTCTTTTACTACGAGCAGTACTTC	CASSQGVLFYYEQYF